The 18 T cell receptor beta chains below all came from one sample that was sequenced in a study of early T cells in non-severe SARS-CoV-2 infection. TCRdb re-analysed the 5' RACE reads in MiXCR, keeping a single row per CDR3 protein. The sample has under 85,000 distinct CDR3 sequences; about 12% are singletons. The specimen sequenced was whole blood. Receptor source: an adult who was a healthcare worker with PCR-confirmed SARS-CoV-2 infection or an uninfected control (not recorded which).

This clonotype was counted only a few times. This chain uses TRBV7-9 with TRBJ2-5; TRBD1 agrees at 7 bases. The CDR3 runs 14 residues. V gave up 5 bases and J gave up 5 bases; unmatched junction bases: 8. Germline V gene sequence: CDR1 SEHNR, CDR2 FQNEAQ (reference sequence). CDR3 amino acids: CASSPGGLGETQYF. In nucleotides, the CDR3 is TGTGCCAGCAGCCCAGGGGGTTTGGGCGAGACCCAGTACTTC. Together with reference TRBV7-9 and TRBJ2-5, the CDR3 gives the full variable domain: DTGVSQNPRHKITKRGQNVTFRCDPISEHNRLYWYRQTLGQGPEFLTYFQNEAQLEKSRLLSDRFSAERPKGSFSTLEIQRTEQGDSAMYLCASSPGGLGETQYFGPGTRLLVL.

This clonotype occurred a few times. The chain couples TRBV3-1 to TRBJ1-2; D gene ambiguous. This CDR3 has 14 residues. Germline V gene lookup returns CDR1 LGHDT and CDR2 YNNKEL (reference sequence). V gave up 2 bases and J gave up 8 bases, with 15 bases separating them. The CDR3 nucleotides read TGTGCCAGCAGCCAAAACCGGCCAGGTAGCGGCTACACCTTC. Translating it yields CASSQNRPGSGYTF.

This clonotype has more than one count but fewer than ten. The chain links TRBV7-2 to TRBJ2-1; the match to TRBD2 covers 7 bases. The CDR3 has 14 amino acids. V shed 5 bases and J 4 bases; nucleotides not matched to a gene: 5. Looked up from germline, CDR1 is SGHTA and CDR2 is FQGNSA. Written as DNA, the CDR3 is TGTGCCAGCAGCAGCGGGGTTCGATACAATGAGCAGTTCTTC. Protein product: CASSSGVRYNEQFF.

This clonotype occurred a few times. The genes are TRBV6-2 or TRBV6-3 and TRBJ2-3; no definite D call. This CDR3 is 12 amino acids long. V was trimmed by 8 bases and J by 3 bases, leaving 9 bases between them. Germline assignment: CDR1 MNHEY and CDR2 SVGEGT. The CDR3 is CASAPRTDTQYF. The CDR3 region has the DNA TGTGCCAGCGCCCCCAGGACAGATACGCAGTATTTT.

This clonotype was seen a handful of times. The J gene is TRBJ2-1, the V gene TRBV19; 13 positions match TRBD2. Germline-derived CDR1 and CDR2 are LNHDA and SQIVND (reference sequence). Trimming removed 0 bases from V and 5 bases from J; junction bases left unmatched: 4. CDR3 length: 17 residues. The CDR3 is CASSIDHGTSGNNEQFF. As DNA, the CDR3 is TGTGCCAGTAGTATAGATCACGGGACTAGCGGGAACAATGAGCAGTTCTTC.

About this clonotype: A read error may account for a junction end that differs from germline. The chain recombines TRBV4-2 with TRBJ1-1; D unresolved. This CDR3 contains 17 residues. Germline V CDR1 and CDR2: LGHNA, YNFKEQ. This CDR3 reads CASSQAKVGRTNAEAFF. The CDR3 DNA reads as TGTGCCAGCAGCCAAGCCAAGGTGGGCAGAACGAACGCTGAAGCTTTCTTT.

This clonotype has a handful of counts. The CDR3 loop is CASSPGLAYSEQFF. The CDR3 coding sequence is TGTGCCAGCAGCCCGGGACTCGCCTATAGTGAGCAGTTCTTC. The chain links TRBV7-8 to TRBJ2-1, with a tentative D call TRBD2 (6 bases). The CDR3 consists of 14 residues. The V gene lost 5 bases and the J gene lost 9 bases, with 17 bases spanning the gap. Germline V gene sequence: CDR1 SGHVS, CDR2 FQNEAQ.

This clonotype was counted at least ten times. V usage is TRBV20-1 and J usage is TRBJ2-3, with no clear D. Trimming pared 6 bases from V and 6 bases from J, leaving 10 bases between. This CDR3 comprises 11 residues. Germline V gene lookup returns CDR1 DFQATT and CDR2 SNEGSKA (reference sequence). The CDR3 DNA is TGCAGTGCCCACCATCGGGATACGCAGTATTTT. Its protein is CSAHHRDTQYF.

This clonotype came up many times. This chain uses TRBV7-6 with TRBJ2-2; D may match TRBD1 or TRBD2 (6 bases each). Deletions cut 5 bases from V and 5 bases from J, with 12 bases between. CDR3 length: 14 amino acids. Germline-derived CDR1 and CDR2 are SGHVS and FNYEAQ. CDR3 loop: CASSKGDSTGELFF. CDR3 DNA: TGTGCCAGCAGCAAGGGGGACTCGACCGGGGAGCTGTTTTTT.

The chain joins TRBV29-1 to TRBJ2-7; TRBD1 is a possible D gene (6 bases). Germline CDR1 and CDR2: SQVTM and ANQGSEA. V lost 4 bases and J 2 bases, leaving 12 bases between the germline ends. This CDR3 is built from 13 residues. CDR3 nucleotides: TGCAGCGTTGGAGGGGGTACTGCCTACGAGCAGTACTTC. This codes for CSVGGGTAYEQYF.

This clonotype has a count of ten or more. The chain is built from TRBV5-1 and TRBJ2-1, with 11 bases aligning to TRBD2. V was pared by 7 bases and J by 6 bases, with 3 bases of the junction left unmatched. Germline CDR1 SGHRS, CDR2 YFSETQ. The CDR3 loop spans 13 amino acids. CDR3 nucleotides: TGCGCCAGCGGGCTAGCGGGGGGCAATGAGCAGTTCTTC. Translation gives CASGLAGGNEQFF.

The rearrangement joins TRBV20-1 to TRBJ2-7; D ambiguous. Germline lookup yields CDR1 DFQATT and CDR2 SNEGSKA (reference sequence). The CDR3 length is 11 residues. Trimming removed 5 bases from V and 6 bases from J, with 11 bases in between. CDR3 nucleotide sequence: TGCAGTGCTCGCTTGGGTAGCGAGCAGTACTTC. Translated: CSARLGSEQYF.

This clonotype was counted only a few times. The chain is built from TRBV2 and TRBJ2-1, with D unresolved. The germline V gene has CDR1 SNHLY and CDR2 FYNNEI. The CDR3 totals 11 residues. V gave up 2 bases and J gave up 4 bases, with 0 bases separating them. The CDR3 protein is CASSEYNEQFF. The CDR3 region has the DNA TGTGCCAGCAGTGAATACAATGAGCAGTTCTTC.

There are a few counts of this clonotype. The CDR3 reads CAISLDRMNTEAFF. In nucleotides, the CDR3 is TGTGCCATCAGCCTGGACAGGATGAACACTGAAGCTTTCTTT. The chain carries TRBV10-3 and TRBJ1-1, with 7 nucleotides matching TRBD1. Germline CDR1 reads ENHRY; CDR2 reads SYGVKD. V lost 6 bases to trimming and J lost 0 bases; unmatched junction nucleotides: 4. The CDR3 covers 14 residues.

This clonotype has more than one count but fewer than ten. This sequence joins TRBV6-1 and TRBJ1-6; D is undetermined. CDR3 length equals 14 residues. V lost 3 bases and J lost 2, with 5 bases in between. From germline, CDR1 is MNHNS and CDR2 SASEGT. Here the CDR3 reads CASSDHPYNSPLHF. CDR3 coding DNA: TGTGCCAGCAGTGACCACCCCTATAATTCACCCCTCCACTTT.

Here the CDR3 DNA reads TGTGCCAGCAGCTCAACGGGACAGGGGGCCTACGAGCAGTACTTC. This sequence encodes CASSSTGQGAYEQYF. The rearrangement uses TRBV5-6 and TRBJ2-7; 11 nucleotides match TRBD1. Unmatched junction bases numbered 4, after V lost 3 bases and J lost 2 bases. Germline V lookup: CDR1 SGHDT, CDR2 YYEEEE. This CDR3 contains 15 residues.

This clonotype was counted only a few times. The gene calls are TRBV29-1 and TRBJ2-5; D is possibly TRBD1 or TRBD2 (6 bases each). Germline V gene lookup returns CDR1 SQVTM and CDR2 ANQGSEA. Trimming took 0 bases from V and 5 from J, leaving 16 bases between them. This CDR3 is built from 15 residues. In nucleotides, the CDR3 is TGCAGCGTTGAAGATTCCGGGGGCAGGGTTGAGACCCAGTACTTC. This codes for CSVEDSGGRVETQYF.

The chain couples TRBV25-1 to TRBJ2-7; D is ambiguous. The CDR3 spans 16 residues. V dropped 1 base and J dropped 1 base, with 14 bases sitting between them. Germline CDR1 reads MGHDK; CDR2 reads SYGVNS. CDR3 protein: CASSELGADKSYEQYF. Here the CDR3 DNA reads TGTGCCAGCAGTGAATTAGGTGCTGATAAATCCTACGAGCAGTACTTC.